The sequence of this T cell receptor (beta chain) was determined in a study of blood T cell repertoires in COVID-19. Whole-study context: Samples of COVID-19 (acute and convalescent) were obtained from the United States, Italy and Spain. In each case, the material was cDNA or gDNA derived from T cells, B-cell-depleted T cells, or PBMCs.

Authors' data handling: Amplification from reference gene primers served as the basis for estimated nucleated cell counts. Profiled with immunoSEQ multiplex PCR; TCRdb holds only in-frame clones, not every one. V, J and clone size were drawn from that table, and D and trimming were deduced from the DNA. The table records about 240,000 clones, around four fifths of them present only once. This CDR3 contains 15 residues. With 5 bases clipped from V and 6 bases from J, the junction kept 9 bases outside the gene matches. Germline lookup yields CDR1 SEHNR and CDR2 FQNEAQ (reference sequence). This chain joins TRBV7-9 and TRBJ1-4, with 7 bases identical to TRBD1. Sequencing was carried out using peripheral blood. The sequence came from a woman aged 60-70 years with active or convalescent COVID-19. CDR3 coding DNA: TGTGCCAGCAGCGGGGTCAGGGGACAGTATGAAAAACTGTTTTTT. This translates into CASSGVRGQYEKLFF.